This TCR beta chain emerged from a study of OX40 agonist ivuxolimab in advanced cancers. Background on the study: Each dose-escalation patient presented with hepatocellular carcinoma, melanoma, renal cell or head and neck cancer. Findings of the study overall: Averaged across samples, CD8+ T cells carried more expanded clones than CD4+ did. Those patients achieving a partial response at 0.1-3.0 mg/kg showed among the lowest clonal expansion. Clonal expansion by week 6 occurred in CD4+ and CD8+ blood T cells (at 0.1 to 3.0 mg/kg).

A word on this clone: The target antigen is unknown.

Assay used: immunoSEQ multiplex PCR; TCRdb lists only in-frame clones, some missing. The sample yields fewer than 85,000 clones, around 86% seen once. The sequence came from an adult with an advanced solid tumor such as melanoma, head and neck, liver or kidney cancer. Source: CD4+ or CD8+ T cells sorted from blood, taken in a trial of the OX40 agonist ivuxolimab.

The CDR3 nucleotides are TGTGCCATCAGTGGCGGGGGTGCTCTACTAGCGACCAACCAAGAGACCCAGTACTTC. Amino acids: CAISGGGALLATNQETQYF. The chain links TRBV10-3 to TRBJ2-5; TRBD2 matches 7 bases. V was pared by 4 bases and J by 0 bases, with 17 bases of the junction left unmatched. The CDR3 runs 19 residues. CDR1 and CDR2 (germline): ENHRY, SYGVKD.